Listed below are T cell receptor beta chains from one sample, sequenced in a study of blood T cell repertoires in COVID-19. Repertoires were generated with immunoSEQ multiplex PCR, while TCRdb's copy carries only in-frame clones and drops some. The sample has 15,000 to 25,000 clones, about 92% seen once. Sequencing was performed on peripheral blood. The origin of the receptors is a woman between 50 and 59 years old with active COVID-19. The CDR3 runs from the conserved cysteine through the conserved F or W. D genes are given only for firm matches. Clone sizes are given selectively: once, few, many, or a class where the clone is expanded.

DNA,CDR3,D,size,length,V,J
TGTGCCAGCAGCCCCCAGGGAAGGTGGGAGGCGTCCTACAATGAGCAGTTCTTC,CASSPQGRWEASYNEQFF,NA,NA,18,TRBV7-9,TRBJ2-1
TGTGCCAGCAGCGTAGCGCCTCCGCGACAGGGGAATTACTATGGCTACACCTTC,CASSVAPPRQGNYYGYTF,TRBD1,NA,18,TRBV9,TRBJ1-2
TGTGCCAGCAGTGAATATTCCCCAGGGGGCCGGATAGGCACTGAAGCTTTCTTT,CASSEYSPGGRIGTEAFF,TRBD1,NA,18,TRBV6-1,TRBJ1-1
TGTGCCAGCAGCCAGGGTTTCAGGGGGGCCAACGTCCTGACTTTC,CASSQGFRGANVLTF,NA,once,15,TRBV3-1/TRBV3-2,TRBJ2-6
TGTGCCAGCAGTGTGTTAGGACGGACAAACTATGGCTACACCTTC,CASSVLGRTNYGYTF,NA,NA,15,TRBV2,TRBJ1-2
TGTGCCAGCAGCCAACTGGCTGGGGCTTCCTATGGCTACACCTTC,CASSQLAGASYGYTF,NA,few,15,TRBV7-3,TRBJ1-2
TGCGCCAGCAGCGCCGGGACAGGGAGGCGACTAGCGGGAGGGACTCACTACAATGAGCAGTTCTTC,CASSAGTGRRLAGGTHYNEQFF,TRBD2,NA,22,TRBV5-1,TRBJ2-1
TGTGCCAGCTCACCGCCGACAGGGACGGCGAATTCACCCCTCCACTTT,CASSPPTGTANSPLHF,TRBD1,NA,16,TRBV18,TRBJ1-6
TGTGCCAGCAGCTCGGGACAGGGAAGCTACACCTTC,CASSSGQGSYTF,TRBD1,NA,12,TRBV7-9,TRBJ1-2
TGTGCCAGCAGCCCGAGAACAGGAAATTCACCCCTCCACTTT,CASSPRTGNSPLHF,NA,NA,14,TRBV16,TRBJ1-6
TGCGCCAGCAGCTGGACAGGGGATTACGAGCAGTACTTC,CASSWTGDYEQYF,TRBD1,NA,13,TRBV5-1,TRBJ2-7
TGTGCCACCGGACAGGGTGGGACCAAAAACATTCAGTACTTC,CATGQGGTKNIQYF,TRBD1,NA,14,TRBV15,TRBJ2-4
TGTGCCACCAGCGCGGGGACGGGGAGCAAGCAGTACTTC,CATSAGTGSKQYF,NA,NA,13,TRBV15,TRBJ2-7
TGTGCCAGCAGCCAGCGGGAGGGGTATGAGCAGTTCTTC,CASSQREGYEQFF,TRBD2,NA,13,TRBV11-3,TRBJ2-1
TGTGCCAGCAGTGACAGGGACTATAATTCACCCCTCCACTTT,CASSDRDYNSPLHF,NA,NA,14,TRBV2,TRBJ1-6
TGTGCCAGCACCAACGGGGGGTCTAATGAAAAACTGTTTTTT,CASTNGGSNEKLFF,NA,NA,14,TRBV6-5,TRBJ1-4
TGTGCCAGCATGTCGGGGTTAGGCAATGAGCAGTTCTTC,CASMSGLGNEQFF,NA,few,13,TRBV5-6,TRBJ2-1
TGCAGCGTTCTCGACAGACTCCACCCTAAGTATAGCAATCAGCCCCAGCATTTT,CSVLDRLHPKYSNQPQHF,NA,NA,18,TRBV29-1,TRBJ1-5
TGTGCCAGCAGCTTATATGGGCCCCAAGAGACCCAGTACTTC,CASSLYGPQETQYF,NA,NA,14,TRBV7-2,TRBJ2-5
TGTGCCAGCACTCAGGGGCACACCGGGGAGCTGTTTTTT,CASTQGHTGELFF,NA,NA,13,TRBV28,TRBJ2-2
TGTGCCAGCAGTTTTCCGGGAGGGAACTATGGCTACACCTTC,CASSFPGGNYGYTF,NA,NA,14,TRBV28,TRBJ1-2
TGTGCCAGCTCACCTTCGAACGGAGGGGACACTGAAGCTTTCTTT,CASSPSNGGDTEAFF,NA,NA,15,TRBV18,TRBJ1-1
TGTGCCAGCAGCTTGGACAGGGACACTGAAGCTTTCTTT,CASSLDRDTEAFF,TRBD1,NA,13,TRBV7-3,TRBJ1-1
TGTGCCTGGAGTGAAAGCGGGGGAGAGACCCAGTACTTC,CAWSESGGETQYF,TRBD2,NA,13,TRBV30,TRBJ2-5
TGTGCCAGCAGCTTAGAACAGGGGGTGAAGACCCAGTACTTC,CASSLEQGVKTQYF,TRBD1,large,14,TRBV7-2,TRBJ2-5
TGTGCCAGCAGCGTAGAAGGGACTACCTTCTACGAGCAGTACTTC,CASSVEGTTFYEQYF,TRBD2,NA,15,TRBV9,TRBJ2-7
TGTGCCAGTAAGAGGCTCGGGGACAGGGGCATCAATCAGCCCCAGCATTTT,CASKRLGDRGINQPQHF,TRBD1,NA,17,TRBV19,TRBJ1-5
TGTGCCAGCAGTTTCCGGGGGGCGGATGGCTACACCTTC,CASSFRGADGYTF,NA,NA,13,TRBV25-1,TRBJ1-2
TGTGCCAGCAGCATAACGAGGACAGGGGGGGGAGAGCAGTACTTC,CASSITRTGGGEQYF,TRBD1,NA,15,TRBV7-8,TRBJ2-7
TGTGCCAGCAGCTTAGCGTCGGGACTAGCGGGAGGGTTTCAAGAGACCCAGTACTTC,CASSLASGLAGGFQETQYF,TRBD2,NA,19,TRBV7-9,TRBJ2-5
TGCGCCAGCAGCCAAGGGGGACAGTATAATGAAAAACTGTTTTTT,CASSQGGQYNEKLFF,TRBD1,NA,15,TRBV4-1,TRBJ1-4
TGTGCCAGCAGTCACCGGGGGGGGCAAGAGACCCAGTACTTC,CASSHRGGQETQYF,TRBD2,NA,14,TRBV6-5,TRBJ2-5
TGTGCCAGCAGCTTCCCCGAGGGTGAGCAGTTCTTC,CASSFPEGEQFF,NA,NA,12,TRBV5-6,TRBJ2-1
TGTGCCAGCAGCCTAGCGGGAGGGTATTTTGGTACGCAGTATTTT,CASSLAGGYFGTQYF,TRBD2,NA,15,TRBV7-3,TRBJ2-3
TGTGCCAGCAGCCAAGACGCCCAGGGTTGTCATCAGCCCCAGCATTTT,CASSQDAQGCHQPQHF,NA,NA,16,TRBV14,TRBJ1-5